The source of this T cell receptor (beta chain) is a study of blood T cell repertoires in COVID-19. The wider study: The samples span acute and convalescent COVID-19 from the United States, Italy and Spain. Sample material is recorded as cDNA or gDNA derived from T cells, B-cell-depleted T cells, or PBMCs.

The V gene's germline CDR1 is GTSNPN and CDR2 SVGIG (reference sequence). With 0 bases removed from V and 11 bases from J, the gap between germline ends came to 23 bases. The CDR3 covers 17 residues. Per the authors' pipeline: Reference gene primer amplification gave nucleated cell count estimates. The repertoire was sequenced with immunoSEQ multiplex PCR; TCRdb's copy has only in-frame clones and lacks some. That table gives V, J and clone size, and the DNA gave D and trimming. Of roughly 80,000 clones listed, roughly four fifths are singletons. This TCR was recovered from a man between 65 and 85 years old with active or convalescent COVID-19. The chain links TRBV30 to TRBJ1-6; D gene ambiguous. Sequencing used peripheral blood. The CDR3 spells CAWSVLPGAQFMTPLHF. DNA of the CDR3: TGTGCCTGGAGTGTACTTCCGGGTGCCCAATTCATGACACCCCTCCACTTT.